The 11 T cell receptor beta chains presented below share a single source sample, sequenced in a study of blood T cell repertoires in COVID-19. The assay was immunoSEQ multiplex PCR, and TCRdb's table has in-frame clones only and misses some. The sample consists of about 300,000 clones, around nine tenths of them appearing once. Sample: peripheral blood. The source of these receptors is a woman under 40 with COVID-19, enrolled during active disease.

This rearrangement joins TRBV27 to TRBJ1-1; possibly TRBD1 for D (5 bases). Trimming cost V 2 bases and J 7 bases, with 8 bases left between them. Germline CDR1 MNHEY, CDR2 SMNVEV (reference sequence). The CDR3 runs to 12 residues. This chain's CDR3 is CASSLGRGEAFF. For the CDR3, the DNA is TGTGCCAGCAGTTTAGGGAGGGGTGAAGCTTTCTTT.

The chain has TRBV7-9 and TRBJ1-2; D is ambiguous. There are 11 residues in the CDR3. Trimming left V 9 bases short and J 2 bases short, with 7 bases between. Germline V gives CDR1 SEHNR, CDR2 FQNEAQ (reference sequence). CDR3 amino acids: CASTDNYGYTF. The CDR3 coding sequence is TGTGCCAGTACAGACAACTATGGCTACACCTTC. The full variable domain, completed using reference TRBV7-9 and TRBJ1-2, is DTGVSQNPRHKITKRGQNVTFRCDPISEHNRLYWYRQTLGQGPEFLTYFQNEAQLEKSRLLSDRFSAERPKGSFSTLEIQRTEQGDSAMYLCASTDNYGYTFGSGTRLTVV.

The chain links TRBV15 to TRBJ1-4; D might be TRBD1 (6 bases). Between the trimmed V and J ends, which lost 0 bases and 8 bases, there was a span of 7 bases. This CDR3 spans 13 amino acids. CDR1 LNHNV and CDR2 YYDKDF come from the germline V gene (reference sequence). DNA of the CDR3: TGTGCCACCAGCAGAGATCAGGGGGAAAAACTGTTTTTT. Protein product: CATSRDQGEKLFF.

This sequence joins TRBV5-6 and TRBJ2-7, with 7 nucleotides matching TRBD1. The V gene end was trimmed by 1 base and the J gene end by 2 bases; junction bases not matched to a gene: 6. CDR1 is SGHDT and CDR2 is YYEEEE in the germline V gene. The CDR3 covers 15 residues. CDR3 bases: TGTGCCAGCAGCTTGTATACAGGGGTCCCCTACGAGCAGTACGTC. This sequence encodes CASSLYTGVPYEQYV.

The rearrangement joins TRBV3-1 (or the pseudogene TRBV3-2) to TRBJ2-1; 10 bases are shared with TRBD2. Germline V gene sequence: CDR1 LGHDT, CDR2 YNNKEL (reference sequence). With 1 base clipped from V and 9 bases from J, the junction kept 3 bases outside the gene matches. The CDR3 is made up of 14 amino acids. In nucleotides, the CDR3 is TGTGCCAGCAGCCAAGGAGCGGGGGGGCGTGAGCAGTTCTTC. Protein product: CASSQGAGGREQFF.

The chain uses TRBV3-1 (or the pseudogene TRBV3-2) and TRBJ2-5, with 12 bases matching TRBD2. V lost 1 base, J lost 2 bases, and 11 bases stayed unmatched. Germline CDR1 and CDR2: LGHDT and YNNKEL (reference sequence). The CDR3 sequence is 19 residues long. CDR3 amino acids: CASSQGGLAGREPQETQYF. The CDR3 nucleotides read TGTGCCAGCAGCCAAGGTGGACTAGCGGGAAGGGAACCTCAAGAGACCCAGTACTTC.

This clone was recorded a few times. This chain joins TRBV12-3 or TRBV12-4 and TRBJ1-6; D call uncertain. Trimming removed 3 bases at V and 7 bases at J, with 4 bases between. This CDR3 contains 12 residues. CDR3 sequence: CASSFENSPLHF. The CDR3 DNA is TGTGCCAGCAGTTTTGAGAATTCACCCCTCCACTTT.

The DNA of the CDR3 is TGTGCCAGCAGCCAATCGACAGGATTCAACACTGAAGCTTTCTTT. Amino acid sequence: CASSQSTGFNTEAFF. The chain joins TRBV16 to TRBJ1-1; D perhaps matches TRBD1 (6 bases). The CDR3 is 15 amino acids. V was clipped by 0 bases and J by 2 bases, with 10 bases between them. Germline CDR1 KGHSY, CDR2 FQNENV.

The rearrangement uses TRBV7-9 and TRBJ2-7; 9 bases match TRBD2. The V segment lost 1 base and the J segment 0 bases; nucleotides outside the gene matches: 7. The V gene's germline CDR1 is SEHNR and CDR2 FQNEAQ (reference sequence). This CDR3 has 17 amino acids. CDR3: CASSLGLADRSSYEQYF. CDR3 nucleotide sequence: TGTGCCAGCAGCTTAGGACTAGCGGACAGGTCCTCCTACGAGCAGTACTTC.

This chain joins TRBV13 and TRBJ2-7, with TRBD1 matching over 7 bases. V lost 5 bases, J lost 5 bases, and 6 bases stayed unmatched. CDR3 size: 13 residues. The germline gives CDR1 PRHDT, CDR2 FYEKMQ (reference sequence). In DNA, the CDR3 is TGTGCCAGCAGCCTCTCTACAGGGGACGAGCAGTACTTC. Translated, it gives CASSLSTGDEQYF.

The J gene is TRBJ2-7, the V gene TRBV27; 9 bases match TRBD1. V lost 6 bases, J lost 5 bases, and 8 bases stayed unmatched. This CDR3 has 14 residues. Germline V lookup: CDR1 MNHEY, CDR2 SMNVEV (reference sequence). CDR3 protein: CASSPGTGSHEQYF. CDR3 in DNA: TGTGCCAGCAGCCCCGGGACAGGGAGCCACGAGCAGTACTTC.